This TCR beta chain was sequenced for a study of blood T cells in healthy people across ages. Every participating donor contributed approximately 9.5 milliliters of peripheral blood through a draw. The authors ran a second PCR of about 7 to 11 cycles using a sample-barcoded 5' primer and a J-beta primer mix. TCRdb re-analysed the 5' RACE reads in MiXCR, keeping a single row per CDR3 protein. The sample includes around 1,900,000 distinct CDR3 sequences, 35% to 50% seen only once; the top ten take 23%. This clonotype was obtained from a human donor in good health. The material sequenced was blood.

CDR3 sequence (DNA): TGTGCCAGCAGTTCCCCCGGATTATACGAGCAGTACTTC. Its protein is CASSSPGLYEQYF. This rearrangement joins TRBV12-3 or TRBV12-4 to TRBJ2-7; D is uncertain. CDR3 length equals 13 residues. The V end was cut by 4 bases, the J end by 4 bases, with 11 bases between.